This TCR beta chain was captured in a study of beta chain features in type 1 diabetes. Study-level results: Among patients, naive, central memory and Treg TCRB repertoires appeared more similar than among healthy donors.

Germline values: CDR1 SGHTA, CDR2 FQGNSA. The CDR3 contains 17 residues. Trimming removed 1 base from V and 2 bases from J; junction bases left unmatched: 10. Isolated RNA was reverse transcribed in full, so expressed TCRB transcripts were sequenced. Sequenced by immunoSEQ multiplex PCR; TCRdb stores in-frame clones only, minus some. This repertoire shows 130,000 to 150,000 clones, about 9.4% found once; its top ten account for around 1.2%. A note on this clone: Its target is unknown.

The chain is built from TRBV7-2 and TRBJ2-5, with 7 bases fitting TRBD2. The receptor was derived from a man between 18 and 35 years old in good health. The sample taken for sequencing was naive CD4+ T cells from blood. The CDR3: CASSLVSVLSGQETQYF. CDR3 nucleotides: TGTGCCAGCAGCTTAGTCTCGGTCCTTAGCGGGCAAGAGACCCAGTACTTC.